These 13 T cell receptor beta chains share one sample of origin, sequenced in a study of blood T cell repertoires in COVID-19. Here immunoSEQ multiplex PCR was the method, and the copy in TCRdb shows in-frame clones only, minus some. Among about 100,000 clones, around 85% were seen once, and the ten largest hold roughly 2.7%. Sequencing was performed on PBMCs or T cells enriched from blood (not recorded which). The source of these receptors is a woman aged 50 to 60 who had recovered from COVID-19.

V usage is TRBV10-2 and J usage is TRBJ2-1; 11 bases match TRBD2. Germline trimming cut 5 bases from V and 4 bases from J; bases unmatched to any gene: 7. Germline V lookup: CDR1 WSHSY, CDR2 SAAADI. The length of the CDR3 is 16 residues. The chain's CDR3 is CASSWGTSGGYNEQFF. The CDR3 bases are TGCGCCAGCAGTTGGGGAACTAGCGGGGGTTACAATGAGCAGTTCTTC.

As concerns this clone: The junction differs from germline at one of its ends, possibly a read error. The genes are TRBV5-1 and TRBJ2-1; 8 positions match TRBD1. Germline-derived CDR1 and CDR2 are SGHRS and YFSETQ. The CDR3 loop spans 15 amino acids. This CDR3 reads CASSLGDRSSNEQFF. The DNA for the CDR3 is TGCGCCAGCAGCTTGGGGGACAGGTCCTCCAATGAGCAGTTCTTC.

The rearrangement links TRBV30 to TRBJ2-7; unclear D gene. V shed 0 bases and J shed 6 bases, with 6 bases lying between them. The CDR3 is made up of 11 amino acids. Germline CDR1 is GTSNPN and CDR2 is SVGIG (reference sequence). Here the CDR3 reads CAWSVTAEQYF. CDR3 nucleotide sequence: TGTGCCTGGAGTGTAACTGCCGAGCAGTACTTC. The variable domain in full, with the rest retrieved from reference TRBV30 and TRBJ2-7, is SQTIHQWPATLVQPVGSPLSLECTVEGTSNPNLYWYRQAAGRGLQLLFYSVGIGQISSEVPQNLSASRPQDRQFILSSKKLLLSDSGFYLCAWSVTAEQYFGPGTRLTVT.

The chain is built from TRBV5-4 and TRBJ2-5; 12 nucleotides match TRBD1. The CDR3 extends over 16 amino acids. Trimming at V came to 4 bases and at J to 4 bases, leaving 8 bases not matched to a gene. CDR1 is SGHNT, CDR2 YYREEE, per germline (reference sequence). The CDR3 loop reads CASSRRDRGLGETQYF. The CDR3 DNA follows: TGTGCCAGCAGCCGGAGGGACAGGGGGCTAGGAGAGACCCAGTACTTC.

The CDR3 region has the DNA TGTGCCAGCAGCCCTTTGGTGGGAGTGAGCTCCTACGAGCAGTACTTC. As protein: CASSPLVGVSSYEQYF. This chain joins TRBV9 and TRBJ2-7, with a tentative D call TRBD2 (5 bases). This CDR3 region has 16 residues. V lost 4 bases and J lost 0, with 17 bases in between. Germline V gene sequence: CDR1 SGDLS, CDR2 YYNGEE.

The chain couples TRBV9 to TRBJ1-6; D uncertain. Trimming pared 4 bases from V and 7 bases from J, leaving 15 bases between. There are 15 residues in the CDR3. CDR1 SGDLS and CDR2 YYNGEE come from the germline V gene. CDR3: CASSTNGVGNSPLHF. DNA for the CDR3: TGTGCCAGCAGCACGAACGGGGTCGGCAATTCACCCCTCCACTTT.

This clone was seen only once. The chain links TRBV28 to TRBJ1-4; no reliable D call. The CDR3 runs to 15 residues. V gave up 2 bases and J gave up 7 bases, with 14 bases separating them. The V gene's germline CDR1 is MDHEN and CDR2 SYDVKM. The CDR3 DNA follows: TGTGCCAGCAGTTTACGGCCCACAAGCGGTGAAAAACTGTTTTTT. Protein product: CASSLRPTSGEKLFF.

The chain recombines TRBV7-3 with TRBJ2-2, with TRBD2 matching over 9 bases. Germline V gives CDR1 SGHTA, CDR2 FQGTGA. The CDR3 spans 15 residues. The junction had 6 bases not matched to a gene; V was cut back by 2 bases and J by 8 bases. The CDR3 coding sequence is TGTGCCAGCAGCTTACGGCGGGAGGGATCTGGGGAGCTGTTTTTT. Its protein product is CASSLRREGSGELFF.

This clone was observed a single time. V and J are TRBV20-1 and TRBJ2-7; maybe TRBD1 (6 bases). Trimming cost V 1 base and J 7 bases, with 8 bases left between them. Germline V gives CDR1 DFQATT, CDR2 SNEGSKA (reference sequence). This CDR3 spans 11 amino acids. For the CDR3, the DNA is TGCAGTGCTAGAGCTGACAGGGAGCAGTACTTC. Encoded protein: CSARADREQYF.

This sequence joins TRBV5-5 and TRBJ1-1; D is unresolved. The CDR3 has 13 amino acids. V gave up 2 bases and J gave up 0 bases, with 5 bases separating them. Germline values: CDR1 SGHKS, CDR2 YYEKEE (reference sequence). Here the CDR3 DNA reads TGTGCCAGCAGCTTTACGGTGAACACTGAAGCTTTCTTT. It encodes CASSFTVNTEAFF.

V usage is TRBV19 and J usage is TRBJ2-7; the D gene is possibly TRBD1 (6 bases). The V gene's germline CDR1 is LNHDA and CDR2 SQIVND (reference sequence). This CDR3 is built from 13 residues. Deletions cut 3 bases from V and 7 bases from J, with 13 bases between. The CDR3 region has the DNA TGTGCCAGTAGTATGATCCAGGGGTTGGAGCAGTACTTC. Residues: CASSMIQGLEQYF.

The table lists this clone with a few counts. The rearrangement joins TRBV4-2 to TRBJ2-5; 8 nucleotides agree with TRBD2. Germline lookup yields CDR1 LGHNA and CDR2 YNFKEQ. Trimming cost V 4 bases and J 2 bases; bases outside gene matches: 18. The CDR3 sequence is 19 residues long. The CDR3 protein is CASSLQLATSGGGQETQYF. In DNA, the CDR3 is TGTGCCAGCAGCCTGCAACTTGCAACCAGCGGGGGTGGGCAAGAGACCCAGTACTTC.

V usage is TRBV5-4 and J usage is TRBJ2-2; TRBD1 matches 7 bases. There are 14 residues in the CDR3. Germline CDR1 is SGHNT and CDR2 is YYREEE (reference sequence). Losses at the gene ends were 0 bases for V and 9 bases for J; bases not matched to a gene: 5. The CDR3 DNA sequence: TGTGCCAGCAGCTTGGCCGAAGGGGGCCGGGAGCTGTTTTTT. Encoded protein: CASSLAEGGRELFF.